This T cell receptor beta chain emerged from a study of human versus mouse CDR3 diversity and MHC coevolution. The V gene end was trimmed by 6 bases and the J gene end by 2 bases; junction bases not matched to a gene: 7. The germline gives CDR1 SNHLY, CDR2 FYNNEI. The CDR3 consists of 14 residues. Sequencing was performed with immunoSEQ multiplex PCR; in TCRdb, only in-frame clones are kept and a portion is missing. The repertoire consists of tens of thousands of clones, with about 93% occurring once and the leading ten covering 1.3%. The TCR was taken from a person aged 25 to 75 in good health. This sequence joins TRBV2 and TRBJ2-7; 7 nucleotides line up with TRBD2. Sequenced input: naive CD4+ T cells from blood. The subset: CD45RO-negative CD62L-positive naive CD4 T cells. In DNA form, the CDR3 reads TGTGCCAGCAGGGGGAGGGGCGTAACCTACGAGCAGTACTTC. The encoded protein is CASRGRGVTYEQYF.